This T cell receptor beta chain was retrieved from a study of cytomegalovirus exposure and HLA in healthy donors. Per the germline V gene, CDR1 is SGHVS and CDR2 is FNYEAQ. Trimming removed 5 bases from V and 8 bases from J, with 18 bases in between. This CDR3 has 15 amino acids. The PCR made use of 60 Vbeta and 13 Jbeta primers. Some clones are missing from TCRdb's copy, which holds only in-frame ones; the method was immunoSEQ multiplex PCR. The table lists over 100,000 clones, under 70% of them singletons. This sequence joins TRBV7-6 and TRBJ1-4, with D maybe TRBD1 (5 bases). Sequencing input: PBMCs. The receptor was derived from a man between 18 and 29 years old in good health and CMV-seronegative. CDR3 DNA: TGTGCCAGCAGCCCGAACAGGCGCCCCAGGGAAAAACTGTTTTTT. Its translation: CASSPNRRPREKLFF.